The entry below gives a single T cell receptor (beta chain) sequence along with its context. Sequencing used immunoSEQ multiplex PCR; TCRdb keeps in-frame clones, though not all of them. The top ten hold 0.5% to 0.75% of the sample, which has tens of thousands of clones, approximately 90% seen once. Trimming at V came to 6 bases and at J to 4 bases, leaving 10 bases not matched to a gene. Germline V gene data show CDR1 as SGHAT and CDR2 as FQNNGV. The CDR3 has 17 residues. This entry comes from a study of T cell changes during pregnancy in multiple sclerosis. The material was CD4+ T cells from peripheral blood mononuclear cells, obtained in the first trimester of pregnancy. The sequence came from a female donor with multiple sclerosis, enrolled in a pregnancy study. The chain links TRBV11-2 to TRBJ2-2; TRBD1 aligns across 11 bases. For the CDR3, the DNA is TGTGCCAGCAGGAGTACTAAGGGACAGGGGGGCACCGGGGAGCTGTTTTTT. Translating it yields CASRSTKGQGGTGELFF.